This TCR beta chain was documented in a study of cytotoxic CD8 clonotypes in ibrutinib-treated CLL. A word on this clone: As yet, its antigen is unknown.

Per the germline V gene, CDR1 is KGHSH and CDR2 is LQKENI. V was shortened by 2 bases and J by 8 bases, with 4 bases between the two germline ends. CDR3 length equals 12 residues. Study results and caveats: At baseline, clonality was higher than in age-matched healthy donors and correlated with CD8+ counts.

Using immunoSEQ multiplex PCR, the repertoire was profiled, and TCRdb retains in-frame clones only, with some absent. The sample yields about 24,000 clones, 65% to 80% seen once. This chain joins TRBV18 and TRBJ1-6; D gene unclear. The sample was PBMCs, taken after 12 months of ibrutinib treatment. The sequence was collected from a human donor with chronic lymphocytic leukemia. In DNA, the CDR3 is TGTGCCAGCTCACCAGGGGATTCACCCCTCCACTTT. Translated, it gives CASSPGDSPLHF.